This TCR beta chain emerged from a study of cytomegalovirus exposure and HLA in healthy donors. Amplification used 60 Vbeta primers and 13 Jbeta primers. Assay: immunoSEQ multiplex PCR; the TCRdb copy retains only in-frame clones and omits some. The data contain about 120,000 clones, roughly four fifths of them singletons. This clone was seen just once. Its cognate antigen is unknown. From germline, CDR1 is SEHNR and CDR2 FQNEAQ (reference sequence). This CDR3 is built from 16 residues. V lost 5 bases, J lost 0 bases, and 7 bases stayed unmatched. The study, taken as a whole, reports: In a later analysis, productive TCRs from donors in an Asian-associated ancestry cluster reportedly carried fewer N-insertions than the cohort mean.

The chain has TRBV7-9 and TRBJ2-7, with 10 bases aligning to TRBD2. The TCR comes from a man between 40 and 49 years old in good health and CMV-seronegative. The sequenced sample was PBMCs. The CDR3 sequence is CASSPGLAESSYEQYF. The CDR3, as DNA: TGTGCCAGCAGCCCCGGACTAGCGGAGAGCTCCTACGAGCAGTACTTC.